These T cell receptor beta chains were read from a single sample in a study of blood T cell repertoires in COVID-19. The method was immunoSEQ multiplex PCR; TCRdb's version includes in-frame clones alone and lacks a portion of them. The table has more than 110,000 clones, approximately 90% seen once. The material sequenced was peripheral blood. The receptors stem from a man between 60 and 75 years old with active or convalescent COVID-19. CDR3s include the opening cysteine and the closing phenylalanine or tryptophan. Each record gives: clone size, D gene, J gene, V gene, CDR3 protein, CDR3 DNA. A D gene is named only where the DNA matches it firmly. Not every row has a clone size; where given, it reads once, few, many or a size class.

. . TRBJ2-7 TRBV28 CASRSGQGFVGEQYF TGTGCCAGCAGAAGCGGTCAGGGGTTTGTTGGCGAGCAGTACTTC
. . TRBJ1-3 TRBV5-1 CASTSGESGNTIYF TGCGCCAGCACCTCAGGGGAATCTGGAAACACCATATATTTT
. . TRBJ1-5 TRBV9 CASSGQDGVQPQHF TGTGCCAGCAGCGGACAGGATGGGGTTCAGCCCCAGCATTTT
. . TRBJ2-7 TRBV6-5 CASKRGDTSSYEQYF TGTGCCAGCAAAAGAGGGGACACCTCCTCCTACGAGCAGTACTTC
. TRBD1 TRBJ1-2 TRBV6-5 CASRRTGGNYGYTF TGTGCCAGCAGGAGGACAGGGGGCAACTATGGCTACACCTTC
. . TRBJ1-6 TRBV7-8 CASSLGRTLHF TGTGCCAGCAGCTTAGGGAGAACCCTCCACTTT
. . TRBJ2-5 TRBV9 CASSVAGDQETQYF TGTGCCAGCAGCGTAGCGGGGGACCAAGAGACCCAGTACTTC
. TRBD2 TRBJ2-7 TRBV18 CASSPVLAGTQRREQYF TGTGCCAGCTCACCGGTACTAGCGGGGACCCAACGGCGCGAGCAGTACTTC
. TRBD1 TRBJ1-2 TRBV9 CASSPRDSNFYGYTF TGTGCCAGCAGCCCCCGGGACAGTAATTTTTATGGCTACACCTTC
. . TRBJ1-5 TRBV11-2 CASSLKPGNQPQHF TGTGCCAGCAGCCTAAAACCAGGGAATCAGCCCCAGCATTTT
. TRBD2 TRBJ2-3 TRBV24-1 CATSPGGAPDTQYF TGTGCCACCAGTCCCGGGGGGGCACCAGATACGCAGTATTTT
. . TRBJ1-1 TRBV5-1 CASSLTTPTGYTEAFF TGCGCCAGCAGCCTAACTACTCCAACAGGGTACACTGAAGCTTTCTTT
. . TRBJ2-7 TRBV6-5 CASSYGTRTYEQYF TGTGCCAGCAGTTACGGGACACGGACCTACGAGCAGTACTTC
. . TRBJ2-3 TRBV5-6 CASSLPNTADTQYF TGTGCCAGCAGCCTCCCGAACACCGCAGATACGCAGTATTTT
. TRBD2 TRBJ2-3 TRBV28 CASSFQGLASTDTQYF TGTGCCAGCAGTTTCCAGGGACTAGCGAGCACAGATACGCAGTATTTT
. TRBD1 TRBJ2-3 TRBV19 CASTPSTGATDTQYF TGTGCCAGTACTCCCTCGACAGGGGCTACAGATACGCAGTATTTT
. . TRBJ2-1 TRBV19 CASSIFKKAGNEQFF TGTGCCAGTAGTATATTCAAAAAGGCGGGCAATGAGCAGTTCTTC
. TRBD1 TRBJ1-5 TRBV30 CAWSTGGPGQPQHF TGTGCCTGGAGTACAGGGGGCCCAGGGCAGCCCCAGCATTTT
. . TRBJ2-6 TRBV5-8 CASSSGHYHSSGANVLTF TGTGCCAGCAGCTCGGGACACTACCATTCCTCTGGGGCCAACGTCCTGACTTTC
once TRBD1 TRBJ2-2 TRBV4-2 CASSQPGTGHTGELFF TGTGCCAGCAGCCAGCCCGGGACAGGGCACACCGGGGAGCTGTTTTTT
few . TRBJ1-2 TRBV19 CASSIGGFTTNYGYTF TGTGCCAGTAGTATAGGCGGCTTTACCACGAACTATGGCTACACCTTC
once . TRBJ1-1 TRBV7-3 CASSLRGNTEAFF TGTGCCAGCAGCTTACGGGGGAACACTGAAGCTTTCTTT
. . TRBJ2-5 TRBV7-2 CASTPGGGIQETQYF TGTGCCAGCACACCAGGAGGGGGCATCCAAGAGACCCAGTACTTC
. TRBD1 TRBJ1-3 TRBV3-1/TRBV3-2 CASSQDPPTGFKVPGNTIYF TGTGCCAGCAGCCAAGACCCGCCGACAGGGTTCAAGGTTCCTGGAAACACCATATATTTT
. TRBD2 TRBJ2-1 TRBV18 CASSPPSGSTDEQFF TGTGCCAGCTCACCACCCAGCGGGAGTACCGATGAGCAGTTCTTC
. . TRBJ2-3 TRBV24-1 CATSGTASTDTQYF TGTGCCACCAGTGGGACAGCTAGCACAGATACGCAGTATTTT
. TRBD1 TRBJ1-4 TRBV18 CASSLLTGGNEKLFF TGTGCCAGCTCACTACTGACAGGGGGTAATGAAAAACTGTTTTTT
. TRBD1 TRBJ1-2 TRBV19 CASSVQGTGGYGYTF TGTGCCAGTAGTGTACAGGGGACCGGTGGCTATGGCTACACCTTC
. . TRBJ1-6 TRBV5-4 CASSSRQNYDSPLHF TGTGCCAGCAGCTCCCGACAGAACTACGATTCACCCCTCCACTTT
. TRBD1 TRBJ2-1 TRBV27 CASSKGPGQGYNEQFF TGTGCCAGCAGCAAAGGACCGGGACAGGGATACAATGAGCAGTTCTTC
. TRBD1 TRBJ1-4 TRBV7-2 CASKASGTGIEKLFF TGTGCCAGTAAAGCTTCGGGGACAGGGATCGAAAAACTGTTTTTT
. TRBD2 TRBJ2-7 TRBV7-2 CASSLLGGGSYEQYF TGTGCCAGCAGCCTCCTCGGGGGAGGGTCCTACGAGCAGTACTTC
few TRBD1 TRBJ1-4 TRBV9 CASSVSPGGQGYEKLFF TGTGCCAGCAGCGTATCGCCCGGGGGACAGGGATATGAAAAACTGTTTTTT
. . TRBJ2-3 TRBV30 CAWSTKHPSTDTQYF TGTGCCTGGAGCACTAAGCACCCCAGCACAGATACGCAGTATTTT
. . TRBJ1-2 TRBV29-1 CSVEDLAPPGYTF TGCAGCGTTGAAGACCTCGCGCCGCCTGGCTACACCTTC
. TRBD2 TRBJ2-7 TRBV28 CASSPGGGQVQEQYF TGTGCCAGCAGTCCCGGGGGGGGGCAAGTGCAGGAGCAGTACTTC
once . TRBJ2-7 TRBV28 CASSLEGPYEQYF TGTGCCAGCAGTTTAGAGGGTCCCTACGAGCAGTACTTC
. TRBD1 TRBJ2-7 TRBV6-6 CASTIGDSIYEQYF TGTGCCAGCACCATAGGGGACAGTATATACGAGCAGTACTTC
. . TRBJ2-1 TRBV11-2 CASSYTTGSNEQFF TGTGCCAGCAGCTACACTACAGGGAGCAATGAGCAGTTCTTC
. TRBD2 TRBJ2-3 TRBV11-2 CASRGSGATGPPGYTQYF TGTGCCAGCAGGGGTAGCGGGGCAACCGGCCCCCCAGGGTATACGCAGTATTTT
. . TRBJ1-2 TRBV5-4 CASSSGHVVNYGYTF TGTGCCAGCAGCTCGGGACACGTAGTAAACTATGGCTACACCTTC